This TCR beta chain is drawn from a study of human T cells and chemical hapten exposure. Study background: Chiefly female patients presented with alopecia areata, totalis or universalis.

This clonotype was observed a few times. The CDR3 runs to 13 residues. Looked up from germline, CDR1 is ENHRY and CDR2 is SYGVKD. V was pared by 10 bases and J by 0 bases, with 7 bases between. Noted time point: patch test 1, 2 weeks after DPC sensitization. Documented treatment: therapeutic diphenylcyclopropenone sensitization with weekly scalp DPC. Donors were 18 to 70-year-old alopecia patients suitable for DPC. Attachment of unique molecular identifiers to individual cDNA molecules was performed in the library. Per the original data handling: With a range of roughly 20,000 to 690,600, the median per sample was about 87,000 TCRs. MiXCR, run by TCRdb on the RACE reads, gives a single entry per CDR3 protein. TCRdb's processing, not the study's, gives the V and J calls here. The repertoire holds about 360,000 distinct CDR3 sequences, with under 9% as singletons.

The sample here was whole blood, taken in connection with sensitization to the hapten diphenylcyclopropenone (DPC). V usage is TRBV10-3 and J usage is TRBJ1-6, with unresolved D. The sequence came from a woman younger than 30 with alopecia areata. Some clones in this sample may be carry-over from other donors' samples. The CDR3 DNA reads as TGTGCCACACGGAGCTCCTATAATTCACCCCTCCACTTT. Its protein is CATRSSYNSPLHF.